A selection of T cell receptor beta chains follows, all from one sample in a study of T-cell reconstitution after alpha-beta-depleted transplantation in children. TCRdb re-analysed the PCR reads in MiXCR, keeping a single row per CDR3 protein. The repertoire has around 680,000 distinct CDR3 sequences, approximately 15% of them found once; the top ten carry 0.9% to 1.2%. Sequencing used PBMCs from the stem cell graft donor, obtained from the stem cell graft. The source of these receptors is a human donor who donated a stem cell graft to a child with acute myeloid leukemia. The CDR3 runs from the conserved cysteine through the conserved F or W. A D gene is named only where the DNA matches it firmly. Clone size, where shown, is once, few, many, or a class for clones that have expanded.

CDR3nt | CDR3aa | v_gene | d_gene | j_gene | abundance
TGTGCCACCCGTCTCAGGGGAGACACTGAAGCTTTCTTT | CATRLRGDTEAFF | TRBV15 | - | TRBJ1-1 | many
TGTGCCACCAGCAGAAGCCCAGGGGTCTCTGGAAACACCATATATTTT | CATSRSPGVSGNTIYF | TRBV15 | - | TRBJ1-3 | -
TGTGCCAGCAGCTTACACTCTGGAAACACCATATATTTT | CASSLHSGNTIYF | TRBV7-2 | - | TRBJ1-3 | many
TGCAGTGCTTTTCCGGGACAGGGGGCAAACGAGCAGTACTTC | CSAFPGQGANEQYF | TRBV20-1 | TRBD1 | TRBJ2-7 | many
TGTGCCAGCAGTCGGGACAGGGGGGCTGAGCAGTTCTTC | CASSRDRGAEQFF | TRBV6-1 | TRBD1 | TRBJ2-1 | few
TGCAGTGCTAGAGATCCCGGGGGGGACAGGGGTTTGCAGCCCCAGCATTTT | CSARDPGGDRGLQPQHF | TRBV20-1 | TRBD1 | TRBJ1-5 | many
TGCAGTGCTAGCTCAGTGAAGCGATGGACAGGGGATCGTCAGCCCCAGCATTTT | CSASSVKRWTGDRQPQHF | TRBV20-1 | TRBD1 | TRBJ1-5 | many
TGTGCCAGCAGTTCCCCCCCGGATGCTGAAGCTTTCTTT | CASSSPPDAEAFF | TRBV12-3/TRBV12-4 | - | TRBJ1-1 | -
TGTGCCAGCAGTTTAATGGACCCGGGACCCGGCATTCAGTACTTC | CASSLMDPGPGIQYF | TRBV27 | - | TRBJ2-4 | few
TGTGCCAGCTCACCGGCGCTGGGGCCCGTAGATACGCAGTATTTT | CASSPALGPVDTQYF | TRBV18 | - | TRBJ2-3 | -
TGCAGTGCCAGAGTCCCTGAAAATACGCAGTATTTT | CSARVPENTQYF | TRBV20-1 | - | TRBJ2-3 | -
TGCAGTGCCCGGAACGGTCAGGGCTCCATGGAGACCCAGTACTTC | CSARNGQGSMETQYF | TRBV20-1 | - | TRBJ2-5 | many
TGCAGCGTTGCAGGTCGGGACCCTGAAGCTTTCTTT | CSVAGRDPEAFF | TRBV29-1 | - | TRBJ1-1 | many
TGCGCCAGCGGAAAGACAACAGGGGGCACAGATACGCAGTATTTT | CASGKTTGGTDTQYF | TRBV5-1 | TRBD1 | TRBJ2-3 | few
TGCGCCAGCAGCTATTCTTTACAGGGTAATGAGCAGTTCTTC | CASSYSLQGNEQFF | TRBV5-1 | - | TRBJ2-1 | many
TGTGCCAGCAGCCCCCGGGTATTCCAAGAGACCCAGTACTTC | CASSPRVFQETQYF | TRBV7-2 | - | TRBJ2-5 | few
TGTGCCAGCAGGGTCGACAGGGGTAATGAAGCTTTCTTT | CASRVDRGNEAFF | TRBV12-3/TRBV12-4 | TRBD1 | TRBJ1-1 | many
TGTGCCAGCAGTTGGCGAAGGACGGCGATTGGTGGCTACACCTTC | CASSWRRTAIGGYTF | TRBV12-3/TRBV12-4 | - | TRBJ1-2 | -
TGTGCCAGCAGGGGAGAGTATGGCACCGGGGAGCTGTTTTTT | CASRGEYGTGELFF | TRBV12-3/TRBV12-4 | - | TRBJ2-2 | -
TGTGCCAGCAGCTCGCGGGGGGGATACGGCCCCCAGTACTTC | CASSSRGGYGPQYF | TRBV7-2 | TRBD2 | TRBJ2-5 | -
TGCGCCAGCAGCCAAGTCGGACCGCCAAACACTGAAGCTTTCTTT | CASSQVGPPNTEAFF | TRBV4-3 | - | TRBJ1-1 | -